This TCR beta chain was documented in a study of Siglec-9 on CD8 T cells in melanoma. Study-level points and caveats: An effector memory CD8+ subset marked by Siglec-9 reportedly appeared to gather in melanoma.

Germline CDR1 SSHAT, CDR2 FNYEAQ (reference sequence). The CDR3 extends over 15 amino acids. This clone has more than one count but fewer than ten. The antigen remains unidentified. A junction boundary mismatches the germline segment, possibly from a read error. Method: immunoSEQ multiplex PCR; TCRdb's copy keeps in-frame clones and lacks some. The repertoire holds around 39,000 clones, with roughly 84% as singletons. The sequence came from a human donor in good health. The sample taken for sequencing was Siglec-9- CD8+ T cells sorted from blood. V is TRBV7-7 and J is TRBJ1-3; possible D gene TRBD1, 6 bases. DNA for the CDR3: TGTGCTAGCAGCCTGCCAAATCAGGGGTGGAACACCATATATTTT. Protein product: CASSLPNQGWNTIYF.